This T cell receptor (beta chain) was identified in a study of cytomegalovirus exposure and HLA in healthy donors. The study, taken as a whole, reports: Common viral pathogens were later found to be apparently linked to several of the most significant clusters. A later analysis, which compared TCR beta chains of equal frequency, found the HLA-associated ones more clonally expanded.

13 Jbeta primers and 60 Vbeta primers were used for the PCR. Some clones are missing from TCRdb's copy, which holds only in-frame ones; the method was immunoSEQ multiplex PCR. In the table there are some 130,000 clones, 70% to 80% of which are singletons. V lost 6 bases to trimming and J lost 2 bases; unmatched junction nucleotides: 6. Germline V CDR1 and CDR2: MNHEY, SVGAGI. The CDR3 contains 15 residues. As regards this clone: Its antigen is currently unknown.

Sequencing was carried out using PBMCs. The receptor was derived from a man aged 30 to 45 in good health and CMV-seronegative. The V gene is TRBV6-5, the J gene TRBJ1-2; 10 bases line up with TRBD1. This CDR3 reads CASRPGTGVNYGYTF. CDR3 nucleotides: TGTGCCAGCAGACCCGGGACAGGGGTAAACTATGGCTACACCTTC.